This passage covers 14 T cell receptor beta chains from one sample sequenced in a study of T-cell reconstitution after alpha-beta-depleted transplantation in children. It was with unique molecular identifiers that the TCRbeta library was prepared. TCRdb ran MiXCR on the PCR reads and lists one entry per CDR3 protein. This table has some 310,000 distinct CDR3 sequences, around 25% appearing once. This material consisted of PBMCs, mostly from graft donor cells, taken 180 days after TCRalphabeta/CD19-depleted stem cell transplant. The origin of the receptors is a male patient under 18 who had a stem cell transplant for acute lymphoblastic leukemia, so the T cells may come from the graft donor.

With regard to this clonotype: Here the CDR3 omits its conserved ending phenylalanine or tryptophan, so a read error is the likely source. The V call is TRBV5-5, the J call TRBJ2-7, with TRBD1 as a possible D gene (7 bases). The CDR3 runs to 14 residues. Germline values: CDR1 SGHKS, CDR2 YYEKEE (reference sequence). Trimming cost V 4 bases and J 2 bases, with 13 bases left between them. The CDR3 sequence: CASSRGTATYEQYL. The CDR3 DNA reads as TGTGCCAGCAGCCGCGGGACAGCTACCTACGAGCAGTACTTA.

The chain has TRBV7-3 and TRBJ2-1; 10 bases are a match to TRBD2. Germline lookup yields CDR1 SGHTA and CDR2 FQGTGA. V shed 2 bases and J 5 bases; nucleotides not matched to a gene: 9. The CDR3 is made up of 17 amino acids. The CDR3 spells CASSLGLAGEYNNEQFF. The CDR3 nucleotides read TGTGCCAGCAGCTTAGGTCTAGCGGGAGAATATAACAATGAGCAGTTCTTC.

This clonotype was recorded a few times. This rearrangement joins TRBV15 to TRBJ1-5, with no clear D. CDR1 and CDR2 from the germline V gene are LNHNV and YYDKDF (reference sequence). This CDR3 spans 15 amino acids. Trimming stripped 2 bases from V and 2 bases from J, with 10 bases between. The CDR3 region is CATSRSAPGNQPQHF. The CDR3 DNA sequence: TGTGCCACCAGCAGATCCGCCCCGGGCAATCAGCCCCAGCATTTT. The complete variable domain, with remaining parts taken from reference TRBV15 and TRBJ1-5, reads DAMVIQNPRYQVTQFGKPVTLSCSQTLNHNVMYWYQQKSSQAPKLLFHYYDKDFNNEADTPDNFQSRRPNTSFCFLDIRSPGLGDTAMYLCATSRSAPGNQPQHFGDGTRLSIL.

This chain connects TRBV7-9 to TRBJ1-5; D possibly corresponds to TRBD1 (6 bases). The V end lost 5 bases, the J end lost 7 bases, and 18 bases lay between the germline ends. Germline values: CDR1 SEHNR, CDR2 FQNEAQ (reference sequence). The CDR3 contains 15 residues. In nucleotides, the CDR3 is TGTGCCAGCAGCCACAACACAGGGATGGTGCAGCCCCAGCATTTT. It translates to CASSHNTGMVQPQHF.

The V gene is TRBV11-2, the J gene TRBJ2-1, with 12 bases fitting TRBD2. This CDR3 has 19 residues. The V segment lost 0 bases and the J segment 0 bases; nucleotides outside the gene matches: 6. CDR1 is SGHAT and CDR2 is FQNNGV in the germline V gene. The CDR3 spells CASSLDRGLAGTSYNEQFF. The CDR3 DNA follows: TGTGCCAGCAGCTTAGATCGAGGACTAGCGGGAACCTCCTACAATGAGCAGTTCTTC.

There are a few counts of this clonotype. The rearrangement uses TRBV18 and TRBJ2-5; 10 bases match TRBD1. V trimming: 3 bases; J trimming: 5 bases; junction bases outside the gene matches: 9. Germline V gene data show CDR1 as KGHSH and CDR2 as LQKENI. The CDR3 runs to 16 residues. Here the CDR3 reads CASSPNRQGARETQYF. The CDR3 DNA follows: TGTGCCAGCTCACCTAACCGACAGGGGGCCAGGGAGACCCAGTACTTC.

This clonotype has a handful of counts. The chain carries TRBV9 and TRBJ1-1; D not certain. This CDR3 has 14 residues. Trimming took off 3 bases at V and 2 bases at J, with 11 bases between the two ends. Per germline, CDR1 SGDLS and CDR2 YYNGEE. Here the CDR3 reads CASSATGENTEAFF. The DNA for the CDR3 is TGTGCCAGCAGCGCGACCGGAGAAAACACTGAAGCTTTCTTT.

A single count supports this clonotype. V usage is TRBV7-9 and J usage is TRBJ2-7, with unresolved D. CDR1 is SEHNR and CDR2 is FQNEAQ in the germline V gene (reference sequence). The ends were cut back, 0 bases at V and 7 bases at J, with 10 bases in the middle. This CDR3 has 13 residues. The CDR3 DNA reads TGTGCCAGCAGCTTAGCTACCACGTGGGAGCAGTACTTC. Encoded protein: CASSLATTWEQYF.

This clonotype was observed a few times. This chain connects TRBV11-2 to TRBJ2-1; D gene ambiguous. Germline values: CDR1 SGHAT, CDR2 FQNNGV. With 8 bases removed from V and 0 bases from J, the gap between germline ends came to 11 bases. The CDR3 totals 14 residues. CDR3 in DNA: TGTGCCAGCCACCCCGAAAGCTCCTACAATGAGCAGTTCTTC. It translates to CASHPESSYNEQFF. The variable domain in full, with the rest retrieved from reference TRBV11-2 and TRBJ2-1, is EAGVAQSPRYKIIEKRQSVAFWCNPISGHATLYWYQQILGQGPKLLIQFQNNGVVDDSQLPKDRFSAERLKGVDSTLKIQPAKLEDSAVYLCASHPESSYNEQFFGPGTRLTVL.

This chain connects TRBV20-1 to TRBJ1-5, with TRBD1 matching over 7 bases. Germline trimming cut 7 bases from V and 5 bases from J; bases unmatched to any gene: 2. The CDR3 extends over 11 amino acids. Germline V gene lookup returns CDR1 DFQATT and CDR2 SNEGSKA (reference sequence). The CDR3 DNA follows: TGCAGTGGCACAGGGGATCAGCCCCAGCATTTT. This translates into CSGTGDQPQHF.

This clonotype was detected only a few times. The V and J genes are TRBV18 and TRBJ2-7; D tentatively fits TRBD1 or TRBD2 (5 bases each). CDR1 KGHSH and CDR2 LQKENI come from the germline V gene. CDR3 size: 13 residues. Trimming took off 11 bases at V and 1 base at J, with 15 bases between the two ends. This CDR3 reads CAGSVGASYEQYF. In DNA, the CDR3 is TGTGCCGGTTCGGTCGGGGCTTCCTACGAGCAGTACTTC.

This clonotype has more than one count but fewer than ten. V and J are TRBV12-3 or TRBV12-4 and TRBJ1-5; 7 bases are a match to TRBD1. CDR3 size: 16 residues. J gave up 3 bases and V 2 bases, and 7 bases lay outside the gene matches. CDR3 coding DNA: TGTGCCAGCAGTTTAAATACAGGGGTATTCAATCAGCCCCAGCATTTT. Translation: CASSLNTGVFNQPQHF.

The chain employs TRBV28 and TRBJ2-5; 7 nucleotides match TRBD1. This CDR3 region has 15 residues. Germline CDR1 and CDR2: MDHEN and SYDVKM. V dropped 6 bases and J dropped 1; count of bases not matched to a gene: 8. The CDR3 loop is CASSSIRTGQETQYF. CDR3 DNA: TGTGCCAGCAGCTCGATCCGGACAGGCCAAGAGACCCAGTACTTC.

The chain joins TRBV20-1 to TRBJ1-3; unclear D gene. Germline CDR1 is DFQATT and CDR2 is SNEGSKA (reference sequence). V was clipped by 0 bases and J by 0 bases, with 12 bases between them. CDR3 length: 16 amino acids. CDR3 loop: CSARDLRLSSGNTIYF. The CDR3 region has the DNA TGCAGTGCTAGAGATCTTAGGCTGAGCTCTGGAAACACCATATATTTT.